Each of the 30 T cell receptor beta chains below was sequenced from the same sample in a study of T cells in localized non-small cell lung cancer. The table came from immunoSEQ multiplex PCR; TCRdb's copy has only in-frame clones and leaves some out. Among around 80,000 clones listed, over 70% were seen once. Here the sequenced sample was PBMCs, taken before any cancer treatment. The receptors originated from a man aged 35-69 years with stage II squamous cell lung carcinoma.

This chain uses TRBV7-2 with TRBJ2-1; 13 bases agree with TRBD2. Per germline, CDR1 SGHTA and CDR2 FQGNSA. The length of the CDR3 is 18 residues. The J segment lost 8 bases and the V segment lost 1 base, leaving 11 bases of the junction unmatched. For the CDR3, the DNA is TGTGCCAGCAGCTTAGACTACGGGACTAGCGGGACGGACGATGAGCAGTTCTTC. Amino acids: CASSLDYGTSGTDDEQFF.

The J gene is TRBJ1-5, the V gene TRBV5-6; no clear D gene. CDR1 and CDR2 from the germline V gene are SGHDT and YYEEEE. This CDR3 comprises 14 residues. Trimming removed 0 bases at V and 9 bases at J, with 13 bases between. CDR3 nucleotide sequence: TGTGCCAGCAGCTTGGAGGGCCTCCGAACGCCCCAGCATTTT. This sequence encodes CASSLEGLRTPQHF. The complete variable domain, with remaining parts taken from reference TRBV5-6 and TRBJ1-5, reads DAGVTQSPTHLIKTRGQQVTLRCSPKSGHDTVSWYQQALGQGPQFIFQYYEEEERQRGNFPDRFSGHQFPNYSSELNVNALLLGDSALYLCASSLEGLRTPQHFGDGTRLSIL.

This chain uses TRBV7-2 with TRBJ1-3; tentative D call: TRBD1 (5 bases). From germline, CDR1 is SGHTA and CDR2 FQGNSA. The CDR3 runs to 15 residues. V shed 4 bases and J shed 0 bases, with 10 bases lying between them. The CDR3 nucleotides read TGTGCCAGCAGCTCCCAGACAGCCTCTGGAAACACCATATATTTT. This gives the protein CASSSQTASGNTIYF.

The chain is built from TRBV7-2 and TRBJ2-7; TRBD2 matches at 11 bases. The CDR3 runs to 15 residues. Germline CDR1 is SGHTA and CDR2 is FQGNSA. V was clipped by 3 bases and J by 7 bases; unmatched bases: 8. CDR3 region: CASSFRLAGLWEQYF. For the CDR3, the DNA is TGTGCCAGCAGCTTCCGACTAGCGGGATTGTGGGAGCAGTACTTC.

The rearrangement joins TRBV6-1 to TRBJ2-1; no firm D call. V lost 5 bases and J lost 4, with 9 bases in between. The CDR3 consists of 13 residues. CDR1 is MNHNS and CDR2 is SASEGT in the germline V gene. This chain's CDR3 is CASSLSTYNEQFF. The CDR3 nucleotides are TGTGCCAGCAGTCTTTCTACGTACAATGAGCAGTTCTTC.

The V gene is TRBV30, the J gene TRBJ2-5; the D gene is possibly TRBD1 (6 bases). Trimming left V 3 bases short and J 5 bases short, with 13 bases between. The CDR3 runs to 13 residues. In germline, CDR1 is GTSNPN, CDR2 SVGIG (reference sequence). DNA for the CDR3: TGTGCCTGGAGGCGGACAGTTGAGGAGACCCAGTACTTC. Protein sequence: CAWRRTVEETQYF.

This clone has a single count. J is TRBJ1-2 and V is TRBV28; D not certain. V was shortened by 4 bases and J by 0 bases, with 9 bases between the two germline ends. The CDR3 runs 14 residues. The germline gives CDR1 MDHEN, CDR2 SYDVKM. The CDR3 region has the DNA TGTGCCAGCAGTTGGGGAGCAGCTAACTATGGCTACACCTTC. This sequence encodes CASSWGAANYGYTF.

V and J are TRBV2 and TRBJ2-1, with D perhaps matching TRBD2 (5 bases). CDR1 is SNHLY and CDR2 is FYNNEI in the germline V gene. Between the trimmed V and J ends, which lost 2 bases and 9 bases, there was a span of 11 bases. CDR3 size: 13 residues. CDR3 DNA: TGTGCCAGCAGTGAATGGGCTGGGAGTGAGCAGTTCTTC. Its protein is CASSEWAGSEQFF.

The gene calls are TRBV4-1 and TRBJ1-2; weak D call: TRBD1 (5 bases). Germline loops: CDR1 MGHRA, CDR2 YSYEKL. With 4 bases removed from V and 5 bases from J, the gap between germline ends came to 23 bases. The CDR3 consists of 17 residues. DNA for the CDR3: TGCGCCAGCAGCCCATCGCCAAGGGGAGGGCCTTCATATGGCTACACCTTC. It is translated as CASSPSPRGGPSYGYTF.

In its sample, this clone was seen once. V is TRBV5-5 and J is TRBJ2-2; weak D call: TRBD1 (7 bases). Trimming took off 4 bases at V and 3 bases at J, with 19 bases between the two ends. The germline gives CDR1 SGHKS, CDR2 YYEKEE (reference sequence). CDR3 length equals 17 residues. The chain's CDR3 is CASSLGGGGRYTGELFF. In DNA form, the CDR3 reads TGTGCCAGCAGCCTCGGAGGGGGCGGACGATACACCGGGGAGCTGTTTTTT.

The rearrangement links TRBV28 to TRBJ1-2; 7 bases line up with TRBD1. There are 13 residues in the CDR3. Trimming removed 3 bases from V and 4 bases from J; junction bases left unmatched: 2. Per germline, CDR1 MDHEN and CDR2 SYDVKM. CDR3 coding DNA: TGTGCCAGCAGTTTGAGGGACAGCTATGGCTACACCTTC. Residues: CASSLRDSYGYTF.

On this clone itself: Different DNA sequences within this sample yield the same CDR3. The chain links TRBV7-9 to TRBJ2-5; D remains unclear. Trimming removed 5 bases from V and 4 bases from J, with 11 bases in between. The CDR3 consists of 13 residues. Germline values: CDR1 SEHNR, CDR2 FQNEAQ (reference sequence). The CDR3 DNA follows: TGTGCCAGCAGCCCCGGACGGCGAGAGACCCAGTACTTC. The encoded protein is CASSPGRRETQYF.

This sequence joins TRBV6-5 and TRBJ2-7, with a weak D call TRBD1 (6 bases). V dropped 5 bases and J dropped 7 bases, with 12 bases sitting between them. There are 12 residues in the CDR3. In germline, CDR1 is MNHEY, CDR2 SVGAGI. This CDR3 reads CASSRTAGEQYF. The CDR3 DNA is TGTGCCAGCAGTCGGACAGCCGGGGAGCAGTACTTC.

The gene calls are TRBV2 and TRBJ1-1; possibly TRBD1 for D (5 bases). Germline V gene sequence: CDR1 SNHLY, CDR2 FYNNEI. V was trimmed by 6 bases and J by 7 bases, leaving 15 bases between them. This CDR3 contains 13 residues. Here the CDR3 DNA reads TGTGCCAGCAGGGGGACGGGGAGACTTGAAGCTTTCTTT. Protein product: CASRGTGRLEAFF.

There are many counts of this clone. This chain's CDR3 is CASSAVPVITYGYTF. The CDR3 region has the DNA TGTGCCAGCAGTGCCGTGCCGGTCATTACCTATGGCTACACCTTC. The chain has TRBV27 and TRBJ1-2; D remains ambiguous. Germline CDR1 reads MNHEY; CDR2 reads SMNVEV (reference sequence). The CDR3 contains 15 residues. Trimming shortened V by 5 bases and J by 4 bases, and 17 bases separated the two germline ends.

A few counts support this clone. The CDR3 coding sequence is TGTGCTAGTGCCTCCTACAATGAGCAGTTCTTC. It is translated as CASASYNEQFF. The J gene is TRBJ2-1, the V gene TRBV12-5; D is unresolved. Germline CDR1 LGHNT, CDR2 FRNRAP. The V gene lost 7 bases and the J gene lost 0 bases, with 1 base spanning the gap. This CDR3 contains 11 residues.

This clone showed up just once. The V gene is TRBV7-6, the J gene TRBJ2-1; D might be TRBD1 or TRBD2, each matching 5 bases. Germline V gene data show CDR1 as SGHVS and CDR2 as FNYEAQ. V gave up 1 base and J gave up 2 bases, with 18 bases separating them. CDR3 size: 18 residues. CDR3 sequence: CASSLGPDRTGPYNEQFF. The CDR3 DNA reads as TGTGCCAGCAGCTTAGGCCCCGACCGGACGGGACCCTACAATGAGCAGTTCTTC.

The rearrangement joins TRBV4-1 to TRBJ1-2; 8 positions agree with TRBD1. With V trimmed by 4 bases and J by 7 bases, 8 bases remained unmatched. The CDR3 spans 14 residues. Germline CDR1 reads MGHRA; CDR2 reads YSYEKL. CDR3 nucleotide sequence: TGCGCCAGCAGCCTAGGACAGGGCGTCGGTGGCTACACCTTC. Its translation is CASSLGQGVGGYTF.

This sequence joins TRBV19 and TRBJ2-2; D is unresolved. CDR3 length: 12 residues. V gave up 4 bases and J gave up 7 bases, with 7 bases separating them. Germline V gene data show CDR1 as LNHDA and CDR2 as SQIVND (reference sequence). The CDR3 here is CASSTQYGELFF. In DNA, the CDR3 is TGTGCCAGTAGTACTCAGTACGGGGAGCTGTTTTTT.

This clone was observed a few times. This chain uses TRBV5-1 with TRBJ2-2; 7 bases map to TRBD1. CDR1 SGHRS and CDR2 YFSETQ come from the germline V gene. The CDR3 is 16 amino acids. Trimming removed 4 bases from V and 5 bases from J; junction bases left unmatched: 11. CDR3 loop: CASSQRQGGGTGELFF. Written as DNA, the CDR3 is TGCGCCAGCAGCCAACGACAGGGCGGAGGTACCGGGGAGCTGTTTTTT. Together with reference TRBV5-1 and TRBJ2-2, the CDR3 gives the full variable domain: KAGVTQTPRYLIKTRGQQVTLSCSPISGHRSVSWYQQTPGQGLQFLFEYFSETQRNKGNFPGRFSGRQFSNSRSEMNVSTLELGDSALYLCASSQRQGGGTGELFFGEGSRLTVL.

The chain has TRBV7-9 and TRBJ2-5; D possibly uses TRBD1 or TRBD2 (5 bases each). Germline assignment: CDR1 SEHNR and CDR2 FQNEAQ (reference sequence). The CDR3 is 15 amino acids. With 5 bases removed from V and 5 bases from J, the gap between germline ends came to 18 bases. CDR3 DNA: TGTGCCAGCAGCCGCGCCGGGACCCTGGGGGAGACCCAGTACTTC. It codes for CASSRAGTLGETQYF.

J is TRBJ2-5 and V is TRBV6-1; D is possibly TRBD1 or TRBD2 (7 bases each). V lost 6 bases and J lost 3, with 14 bases in between. This CDR3 has 14 amino acids. In germline, CDR1 is MNHNS, CDR2 SASEGT. The CDR3 coding sequence is TGTGCCAGCAGCAGGGGGGGGGCGGAAGAGACCCAGTACTTC. Its translation is CASSRGGAEETQYF.

This chain links TRBV29-1 with TRBJ2-7; the match to TRBD1 covers 7 bases. Germline-derived CDR1 and CDR2 are SQVTM and ANQGSEA. This CDR3 has 15 amino acids. The J segment lost 3 bases and the V segment lost 5 bases, leaving 13 bases of the junction unmatched. CDR3 sequence: CSVRSQRNRGYEQYF. For the CDR3, the DNA is TGCAGCGTTCGATCCCAAAGGAACAGGGGCTACGAGCAGTACTTC.

This sequence joins TRBV5-1 and TRBJ1-1; 9 bases fit TRBD1. This CDR3 comprises 14 residues. Losses at the gene ends were 5 bases for V and 5 bases for J; bases not matched to a gene: 7. From germline, CDR1 is SGHRS and CDR2 YFSETQ. The chain's CDR3 is CASSSTGTGTEAFF. In DNA form, the CDR3 reads TGCGCCAGCAGTAGTACCGGGACAGGGACTGAAGCTTTCTTT.

A remark on this clone: One end of the junction does not line up with germline, which may come from a read error. V usage is TRBV7-7 and J usage is TRBJ2-3; 9 positions match TRBD2. CDR1 is SSHAT and CDR2 is FNYEAQ in the germline V gene (reference sequence). There are 16 residues in the CDR3. The CDR3 here is CASSPGRTSGTDTQYF. CDR3 in DNA: TGTGCTAGCAGCCCGGGACGGACTAGCGGCACAGATACGCAGTATTTT.

J is TRBJ2-7 and V is TRBV29-1; no definite D call. Germline V CDR1 and CDR2: SQVTM, ANQGSEA. The CDR3 has 13 amino acids. The germline V and J ends were trimmed by 0 bases and 3 bases, with 9 bases remaining between them. The DNA for the CDR3 is TGCAGCGTTGAAGAGGGCGGTGGCTACGAGCAGTACTTC. Its translation: CSVEEGGGYEQYF.

This clone was seen a handful of times. This chain links TRBV5-1 with TRBJ2-2; 7 bases match TRBD1. This CDR3 is built from 14 residues. The J segment lost 4 bases and the V segment lost 2 bases, leaving 2 bases of the junction unmatched. Per the germline V gene, CDR1 is SGHRS and CDR2 is YFSETQ. This chain's CDR3 is CASSFTGVTGELFF. The CDR3, as DNA: TGCGCCAGCAGCTTCACAGGGGTCACCGGGGAGCTGTTTTTT.

The genes are TRBV27 and TRBJ1-2, with D possibly TRBD1 on 6 matching bases. V lost 5 bases to trimming and J lost 4 bases, with 11 bases between them. The CDR3 consists of 13 residues. In germline, CDR1 is MNHEY, CDR2 SMNVEV (reference sequence). CDR3 sequence: CASSRGGAYGYTF. CDR3 DNA: TGTGCCAGCAGTCGAGGGGGTGCCTATGGCTACACCTTC.

This clone was picked up a small number of times. The chain links TRBV2 to TRBJ1-5, with 12 bases lining up with TRBD1. The CDR3 is 17 residues long. The J segment lost 11 bases and the V segment lost 6 bases, leaving 17 bases of the junction unmatched. Germline assignment: CDR1 SNHLY and CDR2 FYNNEI. CDR3 loop: CASRTGTGGAGVGTQHF. DNA of the CDR3: TGTGCCAGCAGAACCGGGACAGGGGGCGCGGGAGTCGGTACCCAGCATTTT.

The rearrangement links TRBV4-1 to TRBJ2-2; no definite D call. The germline CDR1 and CDR2 sequences are MGHRA and YSYEKL. Trimming took 2 bases from V and 6 from J, leaving 4 bases between them. The CDR3 covers 12 residues. The CDR3, as DNA: TGCGCCAGCAGCCAAATTGCCGGGGAGCTGTTTTTT. This gives the protein CASSQIAGELFF.